The text below deals with one T cell receptor (beta chain). Its antigen is as yet unknown. Germline loops: CDR1 KGHDR, CDR2 SFDVKD. CDR3 length: 15 residues. V gave up 4 bases and J gave up 2 bases; unmatched junction bases: 5. The sample originates from a study of identical twins. Healthy Caucasian individuals made up all the donors. Regarding the study as a whole: High-abundance cord blood beta clonotypes had fewer insertions; memory repertoires showed none. Sharing of beta out-of-frame sequences by twins showed a weaker excess.

A universal primer binding site was introduced by template switching. The final cDNA contained unique molecular identifiers. TCRdb reprocessed the 5' RACE reads with MiXCR, giving one entry per CDR3 protein. The sample includes 690,000 or so distinct CDR3 sequences, around 6% of them seen just once. Sequencing used naive T cells sorted from blood. The V and J genes are TRBV24-1 and TRBJ2-3, with 7 bases fitting TRBD1. The source is a young man in good health. The CDR3 loop is CATSDFDRDTDTQYF. Written as DNA, the CDR3 is TGTGCCACCAGTGACTTCGACAGGGACACAGATACGCAGTATTTT.